The 10 T cell receptor beta chains below come from one sample, sequenced in a study of T cells after yellow fever vaccination. TCRdb re-analysed the 5' RACE reads in MiXCR, keeping a single row per CDR3 protein. The sample comprises about 630,000 distinct CDR3 sequences, 9% to 15% of which are singletons, and about 15% rests with the top ten. This material consisted of PBMCs, taken on the day of the yellow fever booster vaccination. Receptors were obtained from a man aged 30 to 45 who received the YFV17D yellow fever vaccine.

The chain has TRBV4-3 and TRBJ2-7; 8 bases are a match to TRBD1. Germline CDR1 reads LGHNA; CDR2 reads YSLEER. The CDR3 is 15 residues long. The V and J ends lost 6 bases and 0 bases, in that order; junction bases with no gene match: 7. The CDR3 DNA follows: TGCGCCAGCAGTCCGCGACAGGGGATCTCCTACGAGCAGTACTTC. Protein product: CASSPRQGISYEQYF.

The genes are TRBV6-2 or TRBV6-3 and TRBJ1-6, with D possibly TRBD1 on 5 matching bases. This CDR3 is 16 amino acids long. V dropped 5 bases and J dropped 9 bases, with 20 bases sitting between them. Germline V lookup: CDR1 MNHEY, CDR2 SVGEGT. The CDR3 bases are TGTGCCAGCAGTCCCGGAACGGTCGTAAGGGGTTCACCCCTCCACTTT. It codes for CASSPGTVVRGSPLHF.

A few counts support this clonotype. V gene TRBV28 combines with J gene TRBJ2-7; D call uncertain. Germline V gene data show CDR1 as MDHEN and CDR2 as SYDVKM. Trimming removed 1 base from V and 7 bases from J, with 14 bases in between. CDR3 length: 14 amino acids. The DNA for the CDR3 is TGTGCCAGCAGTTTATTGAGTATGCGTAAGGAGCAGTACTTC. Translation: CASSLLSMRKEQYF.

The chain carries TRBV29-1 and TRBJ2-3, with TRBD1 matching 10 bases. Germline V lookup: CDR1 SQVTM, CDR2 ANQGSEA. The ends lost 4 bases at V and 3 bases at J; junction bases unmatched: 7. The CDR3 is made up of 15 amino acids. The CDR3 reads CSVVPGQGSTDTQYF. In DNA form, the CDR3 reads TGCAGCGTTGTCCCGGGACAGGGGTCGACAGATACGCAGTATTTT.

This clonotype has just a few counts. The chain joins TRBV6-2 or TRBV6-3 to TRBJ2-3, with 8 nucleotides matching TRBD2. There are 14 residues in the CDR3. Germline V gene lookup returns CDR1 MNHEY and CDR2 SVGEGT. After removal of 0 bases from V and 8 bases from J, the junction contained 4 bases not matched to a gene. The CDR3 is CASSYSKRESTQYF. Here the CDR3 DNA reads TGTGCCAGCAGTTACTCTAAGCGGGAGAGTACGCAGTATTTT.

V gene TRBV28 combines with J gene TRBJ2-7; 7 bases agree with TRBD2. The germline CDR1 and CDR2 sequences are MDHEN and SYDVKM. The CDR3 sequence is 16 residues long. V shed 2 bases and J 2 bases; nucleotides not matched to a gene: 9. This CDR3 is CASSLPRAGDPYEQYF. The CDR3 region has the DNA TGTGCCAGCAGTTTACCCCGGGCGGGAGACCCCTACGAGCAGTACTTC.

In its sample, this clonotype was seen a few times. The chain joins TRBV5-1 to TRBJ1-5, with 7 bases fitting TRBD1. The CDR3 covers 14 residues. Germline V CDR1 and CDR2: SGHRS, YFSETQ. V lost 3 bases, J lost 9 bases, and 9 bases stayed unmatched. CDR3 residues: CASSSGQSSAPQHF. CDR3 bases: TGCGCCAGCAGCTCGGGACAGTCTTCCGCGCCCCAGCATTTT.

In its sample, this clonotype was seen a few times. This chain links TRBV3-1 with TRBJ2-1; 13 positions match TRBD2. Germline values: CDR1 LGHDT, CDR2 YNNKEL (reference sequence). This CDR3 has 20 residues. The ends lost 4 bases at V and 7 bases at J; junction bases unmatched: 19. CDR3 DNA: TGTGCCAGCAGCCCACCGACCCGCGGAGGACTAGCGGGGGAGGGGAATGAGCAGTTCTTC. It encodes CASSPPTRGGLAGEGNEQFF.

This clonotype occurred a few times. This chain uses TRBV11-2 with TRBJ2-5; 8 positions match TRBD1. Germline CDR1 is SGHAT and CDR2 is FQNNGV. This CDR3 has 14 residues. V dropped 2 bases and J dropped 7; count of bases not matched to a gene: 6. CDR3 nucleotide sequence: TGTGCCAGCAGCTTACTCCAGGGGGCTGGGACCCAGTACTTC. Translated: CASSLLQGAGTQYF.

The rearrangement joins TRBV7-2 to TRBJ1-1, with D unclear. Deletions cut 2 bases from V and 13 bases from J, with 5 bases between. Germline CDR1 is SGHTA and CDR2 is FQGNSA. CDR3 length equals 9 residues. The CDR3, as DNA: TGTGCCAGCAGCTTATCCGGTTTCTTT. Translated: CASSLSGFF.